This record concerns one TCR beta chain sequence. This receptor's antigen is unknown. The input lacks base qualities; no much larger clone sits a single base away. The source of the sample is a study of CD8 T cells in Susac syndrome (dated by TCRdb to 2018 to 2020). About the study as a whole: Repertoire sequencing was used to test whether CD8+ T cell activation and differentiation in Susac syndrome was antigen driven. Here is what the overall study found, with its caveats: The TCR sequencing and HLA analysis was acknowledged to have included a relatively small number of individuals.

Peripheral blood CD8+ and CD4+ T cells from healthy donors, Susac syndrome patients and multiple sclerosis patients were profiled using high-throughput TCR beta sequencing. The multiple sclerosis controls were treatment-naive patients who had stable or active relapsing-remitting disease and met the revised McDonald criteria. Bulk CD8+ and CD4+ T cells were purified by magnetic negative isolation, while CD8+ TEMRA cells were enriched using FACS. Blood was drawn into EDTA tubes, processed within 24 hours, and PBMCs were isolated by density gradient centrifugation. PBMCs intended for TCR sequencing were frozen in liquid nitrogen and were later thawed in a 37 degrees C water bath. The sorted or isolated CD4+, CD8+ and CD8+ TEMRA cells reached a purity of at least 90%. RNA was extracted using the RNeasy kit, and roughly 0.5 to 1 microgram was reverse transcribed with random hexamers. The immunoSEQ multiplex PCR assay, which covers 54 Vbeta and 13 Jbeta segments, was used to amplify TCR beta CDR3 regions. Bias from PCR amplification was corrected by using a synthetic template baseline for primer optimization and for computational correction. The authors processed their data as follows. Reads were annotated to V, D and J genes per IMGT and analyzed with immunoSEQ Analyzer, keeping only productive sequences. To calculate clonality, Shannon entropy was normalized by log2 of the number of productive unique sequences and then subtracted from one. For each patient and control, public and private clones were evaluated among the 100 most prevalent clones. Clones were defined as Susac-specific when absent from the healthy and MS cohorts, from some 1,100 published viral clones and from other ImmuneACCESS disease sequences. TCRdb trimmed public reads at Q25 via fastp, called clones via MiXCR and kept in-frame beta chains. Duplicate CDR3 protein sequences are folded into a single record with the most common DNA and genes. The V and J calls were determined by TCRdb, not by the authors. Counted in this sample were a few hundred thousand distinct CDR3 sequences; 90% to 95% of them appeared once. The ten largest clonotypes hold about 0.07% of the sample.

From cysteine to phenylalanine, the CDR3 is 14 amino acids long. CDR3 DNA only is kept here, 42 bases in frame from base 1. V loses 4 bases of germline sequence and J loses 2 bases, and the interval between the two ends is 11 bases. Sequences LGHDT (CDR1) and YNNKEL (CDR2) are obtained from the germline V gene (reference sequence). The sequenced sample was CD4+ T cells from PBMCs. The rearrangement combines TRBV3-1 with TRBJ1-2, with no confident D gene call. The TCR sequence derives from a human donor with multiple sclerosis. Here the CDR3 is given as CASSRLDGNYGYTF. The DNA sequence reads TGTGCCAGCAGCCGCTTGGACGGAAACTATGGCTACACCTTC. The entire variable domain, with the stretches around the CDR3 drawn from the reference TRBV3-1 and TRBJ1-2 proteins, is DTAVSQTPKYLVTQMGNDKSIKCEQNLGHDTMYWYKQDSKKFLKIMFSYNNKELIINETVPNRFSPKSPDKAHLNLHINSLELGDSAVYFCASSRLDGNYGYTFGSGTRLTVV.